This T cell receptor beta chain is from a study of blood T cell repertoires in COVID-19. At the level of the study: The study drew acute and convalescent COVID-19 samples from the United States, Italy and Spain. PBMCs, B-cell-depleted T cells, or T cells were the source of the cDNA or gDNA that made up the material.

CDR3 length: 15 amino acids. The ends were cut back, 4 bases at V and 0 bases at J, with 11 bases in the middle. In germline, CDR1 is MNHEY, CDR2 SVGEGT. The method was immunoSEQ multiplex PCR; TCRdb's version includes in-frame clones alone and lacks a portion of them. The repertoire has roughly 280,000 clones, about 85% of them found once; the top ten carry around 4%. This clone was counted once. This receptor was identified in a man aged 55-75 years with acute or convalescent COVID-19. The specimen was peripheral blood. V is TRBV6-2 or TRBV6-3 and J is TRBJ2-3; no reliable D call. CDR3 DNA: TGTGCCAGCAGTTTACTCCTCCGGAGCACAGATACGCAGTATTTT. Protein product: CASSLLLRSTDTQYF.